The 26 T cell receptor beta chains given below trace back to one sample, sequenced in a study of T-cell reconstitution after alpha-beta-depleted transplantation in children. Unique molecular identifiers were incorporated into the prepared TCRbeta library. TCRdb re-called the PCR reads with MiXCR, one entry per CDR3 protein. The repertoire holds 700,000 or so distinct CDR3 sequences, with roughly 13% as singletons. Source: PBMCs, taken before TCRalphabeta/CD19-depleted stem cell transplant. The receptors come from a girl under 10 years old with congenital amegakaryocytic thrombocytopenia, due to receive a stem cell transplant.

This CDR3 reads CASSTLGGGSYNEQFF. In DNA form, the CDR3 reads TGTGCCAGTAGTACACTCGGCGGGGGTTCCTACAATGAGCAGTTCTTC. This chain uses TRBV19 with TRBJ2-1, with 7 positions matching TRBD2. The CDR3 has 16 residues. Unmatched junction bases numbered 7, after V lost 4 bases and J lost 1 base. The germline V gene has CDR1 LNHDA and CDR2 SQIVND (reference sequence).

The chain has TRBV15 and TRBJ2-3, with D uncertain. The CDR3 length is 15 residues. CDR1 is LNHNV, CDR2 YYDKDF, per germline (reference sequence). V dropped 0 bases and J dropped 3 bases, with 10 bases sitting between them. CDR3 sequence: CATSRDRYATDTQYF. The CDR3 region has the DNA TGTGCCACCAGCAGAGATCGGTACGCGACAGATACGCAGTATTTT.

About this clonotype: Just one base apart from a much larger clone, this may be a read error. The chain combines TRBV5-6 with TRBJ2-5, with no clear D. The CDR3 consists of 14 residues. Per the germline V gene, CDR1 is SGHDT and CDR2 is YYEEEE. The CDR3 DNA reads as TGTGCCAGCAGCTTTGGTGAGCATGAAGAGACCCAGCACTTC. Translated, it gives CASSFGEHEETQHF.

This clonotype was counted only a few times. The V call is TRBV4-1, the J call TRBJ2-1; perhaps D is TRBD1 or TRBD2 (5 bases each). Trimming removed 6 bases at V and 8 bases at J, with 17 bases between. Germline assignment: CDR1 MGHRA and CDR2 YSYEKL. This CDR3 has 14 residues. The CDR3 region is CASSYRTSRDEQFF. The CDR3, as DNA: TGCGCCAGCAGTTACAGGACCTCGAGGGATGAGCAGTTCTTC.

The chain couples TRBV20-1 to TRBJ2-7; D is uncertain. Trimming cost V 0 bases and J 7 bases, with 13 bases left between them. The CDR3 totals 13 residues. CDR1 is DFQATT, CDR2 SNEGSKA, per germline (reference sequence). CDR3 region: CSARDGPLWEQYF. In nucleotides, the CDR3 is TGCAGTGCTAGAGATGGGCCCCTCTGGGAGCAGTACTTC.

This clonotype was detected only a few times. The genes are TRBV3-1 and TRBJ2-7; 7 positions match TRBD1. Germline loops: CDR1 LGHDT, CDR2 YNNKEL (reference sequence). This CDR3 is built from 14 residues. V trimming: 4 bases; J trimming: 1 base; junction bases outside the gene matches: 4. This chain's CDR3 is CASSPWDRSYEQYF. The CDR3, as DNA: TGTGCCAGCAGCCCTTGGGACAGATCCTACGAGCAGTACTTC.

At least ten counts were recorded for this clonotype. The chain uses TRBV7-2 and TRBJ1-1; no definite D call. V lost 5 bases and J lost 1, with 11 bases in between. Germline CDR1 SGHTA, CDR2 FQGNSA. The CDR3 loop spans 14 amino acids. The CDR3 spells CASSGILGNTEAFF. The CDR3 DNA is TGTGCCAGCAGCGGCATCCTCGGGAACACTGAAGCTTTCTTT.

Only one count was recorded for this clonotype. The chain joins TRBV7-9 to TRBJ1-1; TRBD1 matches at 8 bases. V gave up 5 bases and J gave up 5 bases; unmatched junction bases: 7. This CDR3 comprises 14 residues. The V gene's germline CDR1 is SEHNR and CDR2 FQNEAQ (reference sequence). The CDR3 DNA sequence: TGTGCCAGCAGCCCCGGGACAGGATGGACTGAAGCTTTCTTT. It translates to CASSPGTGWTEAFF.

The chain employs TRBV30 and TRBJ2-2; tentative D call: TRBD2 (5 bases). Trimming pared 8 bases from V and 6 bases from J, leaving 16 bases between. Germline loops: CDR1 GTSNPN, CDR2 SVGIG (reference sequence). This CDR3 has 13 residues. DNA for the CDR3: TGTGCCGTTACTAGGTCCGTCGCCGGGGAGCTGTTTTTT. This translates into CAVTRSVAGELFF.

This sequence joins TRBV27 and TRBJ2-2; the D is unclear. The germline CDR1 and CDR2 sequences are MNHEY and SMNVEV (reference sequence). V lost 3 bases and J 4 bases, leaving 21 bases between the germline ends. The length of the CDR3 is 18 residues. The CDR3 here is CASSLSVSMTESTGELFF. CDR3 bases: TGTGCCAGCAGTTTGTCTGTTTCGATGACTGAGAGCACCGGGGAGCTGTTTTTT.

Many counts were recorded for this clonotype. The chain couples TRBV7-2 to TRBJ1-5; TRBD1 is a possible D gene (5 bases). Germline lookup yields CDR1 SGHTA and CDR2 FQGNSA. Trimming removed 5 bases from V and 0 bases from J, with 11 bases in between. The CDR3 sequence is 15 residues long. CDR3 bases: TGTGCCAGCAGCCCCGGGGCAGGTAGCAATCAGCCCCAGCATTTT. This sequence encodes CASSPGAGSNQPQHF.

The chain joins TRBV29-1 to TRBJ2-1, with a tentative D call TRBD1 (6 bases). Germline CDR1 reads SQVTM; CDR2 reads ANQGSEA. Trimming left V 0 bases short and J 1 base short, with 16 bases between. The CDR3 spans 17 residues. The CDR3 coding sequence is TGCAGCGTTGAAGATCTTAAAGGGACAAAGTCCTACAATGAGCAGTTCTTC. The encoded protein is CSVEDLKGTKSYNEQFF.

This clonotype was counted at least ten times. This rearrangement joins TRBV7-2 to TRBJ2-1; D is ambiguous. The CDR3 spans 13 residues. The germline V gene encodes CDR1 SGHTA and CDR2 FQGNSA. V lost 1 base and J 6 bases, leaving 7 bases between the germline ends. This chain's CDR3 is CASSLEVINEQFF. CDR3 nucleotide sequence: TGTGCCAGCAGCTTAGAGGTGATCAATGAGCAGTTCTTC.

The chain combines TRBV6-5 with TRBJ2-7, with D possibly being TRBD1 (5 bases). V lost 0 bases and J 13 bases, leaving 22 bases between the germline ends. The CDR3 spans 15 residues. The germline V gene has CDR1 MNHEY and CDR2 SVGAGI. In DNA form, the CDR3 reads TGTGCCAGCAGTTACTCGAGCTCTCGCACAGGCGATCGATACTTC. This translates into CASSYSSSRTGDRYF.

The V and J genes are TRBV20-1 and TRBJ2-2, with a weak D call TRBD2 (6 bases). The germline CDR1 and CDR2 sequences are DFQATT and SNEGSKA (reference sequence). This CDR3 region has 13 residues. CDR3 DNA sequence: TGCGGACCCCGGGACTCCAGGACCGGGGAGCTGTTTTTT. Protein: CGPRDSRTGELFF.

The table lists this clonotype with many counts. An end of the junction does not agree with germline; a read error may underlie this. The gene calls are TRBV29-1 and TRBJ1-5, with a weak D call TRBD1 (6 bases). Germline V gene data show CDR1 as SQVTM and CDR2 as ANQGSEA. The CDR3 covers 13 residues. The CDR3 sequence is CSVEGGDNQPQHF. CDR3 in DNA: TGCAGCGTGGAAGGGGGGGACAATCAGCCCCAGCATTTT.

The chain links TRBV5-1 to TRBJ1-1, with 7 bases lining up with TRBD1. The CDR3 is made up of 14 amino acids. Germline V gene lookup returns CDR1 SGHRS and CDR2 YFSETQ. With 4 bases clipped from V and 11 bases from J, the junction kept 14 bases outside the gene matches. This CDR3 reads CASSPSGTDLRAFF. CDR3 DNA sequence: TGCGCCAGCAGCCCCTCCGGGACAGACCTCAGGGCTTTCTTT.

This clonotype appeared once. A much larger clone differs by one base, so this may be a read error. CDR3 residues: CSSSRNTQYF. For the CDR3, the DNA is TGTTCCAGCAGTCGCAATACGCAGTATTTT. This sequence joins TRBV12-3 or TRBV12-4 and TRBJ2-3; D not resolved. This CDR3 contains 10 residues.

This clonotype was seen many times. The V and J genes are TRBV20-1 and TRBJ1-1; tentative D call: TRBD1 (5 bases). This CDR3 has 13 residues. Trimming shortened V by 5 bases and J by 6 bases, and 16 bases separated the two germline ends. CDR1 and CDR2 from the germline V gene are DFQATT and SNEGSKA (reference sequence). The CDR3 protein is CSAPTAERAEAFF. The CDR3 DNA reads as TGCAGTGCTCCGACAGCTGAACGAGCTGAAGCTTTCTTT.

There are many counts of this clonotype. V and J are TRBV7-8 and TRBJ2-7; TRBD1 matches at 7 bases. This CDR3 is 17 amino acids long. V dropped 1 base and J dropped 0; count of bases not matched to a gene: 9. Germline values: CDR1 SGHVS, CDR2 FQNEAQ. CDR3 coding DNA: TGTGCCAGCAGCTTAGTAAGGCTGGGACAGATCTCCTACGAGCAGTACTTC. Protein sequence: CASSLVRLGQISYEQYF.

J is TRBJ1-5 and V is TRBV5-1; TRBD1 might be the D (5 bases). V lost 0 bases to trimming and J lost 5 bases, with 9 bases between them. This CDR3 is 14 amino acids long. Germline V gene data show CDR1 as SGHRS and CDR2 as YFSETQ. CDR3 in amino acids: CASSLEAGYQPQHF. CDR3 in DNA: TGCGCCAGCAGCTTGGAGGCAGGGTATCAGCCCCAGCATTTT.

CDR3 coding DNA: TGTGCCGCAGACAGGGACGGAACTGAAGCTTTCTTT. It is translated as CAADRDGTEAFF. This chain uses TRBV30 with TRBJ1-1, with 7 bases identical to TRBD1. CDR1 and CDR2 from the germline V gene are GTSNPN and SVGIG (reference sequence). The CDR3 is 12 amino acids. J gave up 5 bases and V 8 bases, and 8 bases lay outside the gene matches.

Many counts were recorded for this clonotype. The chain recombines TRBV20-1 with TRBJ1-2, with 11 bases aligning to TRBD1. CDR3 length: 14 amino acids. Germline CDR1 is DFQATT and CDR2 is SNEGSKA (reference sequence). V dropped 5 bases and J dropped 5; count of bases not matched to a gene: 7. The DNA of the CDR3 is TGCAGTGCTCCTATCGGACAGGGGGCTTATGGCTACACCTTC. Translated: CSAPIGQGAYGYTF.

This clonotype was counted a few times. The CDR3 reads CASSRDRSLYEQYF. CDR3 in DNA: TGTGCCAGCAGCCGGGACAGGTCTCTCTACGAGCAGTACTTC. The chain recombines TRBV7-8 with TRBJ2-7; 8 bases align to TRBD1. The CDR3 contains 14 residues. Germline CDR1 reads SGHVS; CDR2 reads FQNEAQ. V was pared by 5 bases and J by 3 bases, with 6 bases of the junction left unmatched.

This clonotype was observed many times. The chain combines TRBV5-1 with TRBJ1-1, with D unclear. The germline V gene encodes CDR1 SGHRS and CDR2 YFSETQ. Trimming removed 3 bases at V and 0 bases at J, with 21 bases between. The CDR3 covers 18 residues. The CDR3 sequence: CASSSHWATLQLNTEAFF. CDR3 bases: TGCGCCAGCAGCTCCCACTGGGCGACACTGCAGCTGAACACTGAAGCTTTCTTT. The full variable domain, in which reference TRBV5-1 and TRBJ1-1 provide the parts outside the CDR3, is KAGVTQTPRYLIKTRGQQVTLSCSPISGHRSVSWYQQTPGQGLQFLFEYFSETQRNKGNFPGRFSGRQFSNSRSEMNVSTLELGDSALYLCASSSHWATLQLNTEAFFGQGTRLTVV.

This clonotype was seen more than once but under ten times. This sequence joins TRBV4-1 and TRBJ2-5; 9 bases fit TRBD2. The J segment lost 0 bases and the V segment lost 1 base, leaving 9 bases of the junction unmatched. The CDR3 spans 18 residues. Germline CDR1 reads MGHRA; CDR2 reads YSYEKL. The chain's CDR3 is CASSQGITSGRYQETQYF. CDR3 in DNA: TGCGCCAGCAGCCAAGGCATAACTAGCGGGCGGTACCAAGAGACCCAGTACTTC.